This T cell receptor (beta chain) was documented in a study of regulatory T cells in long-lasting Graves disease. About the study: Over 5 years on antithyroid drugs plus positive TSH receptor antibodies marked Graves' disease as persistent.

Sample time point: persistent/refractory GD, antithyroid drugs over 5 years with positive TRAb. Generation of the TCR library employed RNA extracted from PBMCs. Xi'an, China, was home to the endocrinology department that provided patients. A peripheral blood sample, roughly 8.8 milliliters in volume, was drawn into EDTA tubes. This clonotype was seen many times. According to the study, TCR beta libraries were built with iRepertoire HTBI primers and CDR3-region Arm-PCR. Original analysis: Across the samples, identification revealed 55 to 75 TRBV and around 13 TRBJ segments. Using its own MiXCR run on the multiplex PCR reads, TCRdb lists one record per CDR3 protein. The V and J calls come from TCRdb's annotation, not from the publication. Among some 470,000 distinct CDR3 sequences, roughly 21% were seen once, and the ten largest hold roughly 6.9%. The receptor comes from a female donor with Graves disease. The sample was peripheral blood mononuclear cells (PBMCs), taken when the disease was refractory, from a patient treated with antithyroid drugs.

In DNA, the CDR3 is TGTGCCAGCAGCGGGCCTGTGGGGCAGGGCGGCGAGCAGTACTTC. Translated, it gives CASSGPVGQGGEQYF. The chain couples TRBV7-9 to TRBJ2-7, with D tentatively TRBD1 (5 bases). Germline V gene sequence: CDR1 SEHNR, CDR2 FQNEAQ (reference sequence). CDR3 length: 15 amino acids. V was cut by 5 bases and J by 6 bases, with 20 bases left in between. The complete variable domain, with remaining parts taken from reference TRBV7-9 and TRBJ2-7, reads DTGVSQNPRHKITKRGQNVTFRCDPISEHNRLYWYRQTLGQGPEFLTYFQNEAQLEKSRLLSDRFSAERPKGSFSTLEIQRTEQGDSAMYLCASSGPVGQGGEQYFGPGTRLTVT.